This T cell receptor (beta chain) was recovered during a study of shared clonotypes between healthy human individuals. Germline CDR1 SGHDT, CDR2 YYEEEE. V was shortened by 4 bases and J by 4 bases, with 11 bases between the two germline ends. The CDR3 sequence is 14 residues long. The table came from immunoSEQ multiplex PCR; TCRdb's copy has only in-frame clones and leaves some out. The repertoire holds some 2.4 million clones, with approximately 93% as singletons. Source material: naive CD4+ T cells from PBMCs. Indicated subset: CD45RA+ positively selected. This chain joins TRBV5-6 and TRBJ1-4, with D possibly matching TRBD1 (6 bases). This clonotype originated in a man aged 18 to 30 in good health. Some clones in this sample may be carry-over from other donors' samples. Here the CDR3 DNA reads TGTGCCAGCAGCCACAGGGCCCTTAATGAAAAACTGTTTTTT. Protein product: CASSHRALNEKLFF.